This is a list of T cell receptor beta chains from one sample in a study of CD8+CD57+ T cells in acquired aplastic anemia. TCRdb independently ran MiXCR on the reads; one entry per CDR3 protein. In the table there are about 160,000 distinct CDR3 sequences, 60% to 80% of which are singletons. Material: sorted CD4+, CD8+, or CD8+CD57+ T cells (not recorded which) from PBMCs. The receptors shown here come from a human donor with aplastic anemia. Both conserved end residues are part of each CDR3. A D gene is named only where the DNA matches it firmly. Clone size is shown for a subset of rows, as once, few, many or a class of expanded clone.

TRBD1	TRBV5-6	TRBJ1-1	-	TGTGCCAGCAGCTCCGGGACAGGGGTACCTGAAGCTTTCTTT	CASSSGTGVPEAFF
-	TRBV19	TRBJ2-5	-	TGTGCCAGTAGTATTAGGCAGCCCCAAGAGACCCAGTACTTC	CASSIRQPQETQYF
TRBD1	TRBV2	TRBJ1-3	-	TGTGCCAGCAGTAGCGGGACAGGAGTTGGAAACACCATATATTTT	CASSSGTGVGNTIYF
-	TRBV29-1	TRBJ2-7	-	TGCAGCGTTGAAAACACCTTAGGTTACGAGCAGTACTTC	CSVENTLGYEQYF
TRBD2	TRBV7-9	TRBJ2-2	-	TGTGCCAGCAGCGTAGGAGGACTAGCGACCGGGGAGCTGTTTTTT	CASSVGGLATGELFF
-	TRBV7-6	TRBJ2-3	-	TGTGCCAGCAGCTTAGCTTCGGTGAACACAGATACGCAGTATTTT	CASSLASVNTDTQYF
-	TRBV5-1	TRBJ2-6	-	TGCGCCAGCAGCTTGATCCTAGGGGCCAACGTCCTGACTTTC	CASSLILGANVLTF
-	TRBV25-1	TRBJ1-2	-	TGTGCCAGCAGTGAGGCAGTCCTTAACTATGGCTACGCCTTC	CASSEAVLNYGYAF
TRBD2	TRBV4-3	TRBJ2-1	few	TGCGCCAGCAGCCAAGATCAAGCGGGGGACCACAATGAGCAGTTCTTC	CASSQDQAGDHNEQFF
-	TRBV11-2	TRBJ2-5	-	TGTGCCAGCAGCCTCAGCGCGGGTGGTGAGACCCAGTACTTC	CASSLSAGGETQYF
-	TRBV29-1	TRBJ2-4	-	TGCAGCGTTGACGGCGGGGTAGGGAACACTCAGTACTTC	CSVDGGVGNTQYF
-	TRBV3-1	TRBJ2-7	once	TGTGCCAGCAGCCAAAACAGCGGATCCCAGTACTTC	CASSQNSGSQYF
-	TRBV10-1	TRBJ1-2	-	TGCGCCAGCAGTGAGTCGAATAGTGTTGGCTACACCTTC	CASSESNSVGYTF
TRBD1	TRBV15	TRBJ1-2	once	TGTGCCACCAGCAGAGCCGGGACAGGGGCTAACTATGGCTACACCTTC	CATSRAGTGANYGYTF
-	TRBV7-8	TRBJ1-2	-	TGTGCCAGCAGCCAGACACCGGCGGGCTATGGCTACACCTTC	CASSQTPAGYGYTF
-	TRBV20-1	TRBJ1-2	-	TGCAGTGCTAGAGATCAGGTTAACTATGGCTACACCTTC	CSARDQVNYGYTF
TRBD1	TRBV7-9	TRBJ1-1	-	TGTGCCAGCAGCTTACTGACAGGGTCCGCCACTGAAGCTTTCTTT	CASSLLTGSATEAFF
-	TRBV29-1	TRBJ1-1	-	TGCAGCGTTTCTTCAGGGTCCACTGAAGCTTTCTTT	CSVSSGSTEAFF
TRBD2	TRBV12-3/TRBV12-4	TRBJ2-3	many	TGTGCCAGCAGTTTAGTGGCGGGAGGGGCAGATACGCAGTATTTT	CASSLVAGGADTQYF
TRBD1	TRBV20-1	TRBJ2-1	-	TGCAGTGACACAGGGGGCTCCTACAATGAGCAGTTCTTC	CSDTGGSYNEQFF
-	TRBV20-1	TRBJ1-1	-	TGCAGTGCGACCTCAGGTGCAAGGGGCACTGAAGCTTTCTTT	CSATSGARGTEAFF
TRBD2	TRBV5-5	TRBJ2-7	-	TGTGCCAGCAGCTTGACGGGAGGGGGGTTAGCCGGGGAGCAGTACTTC	CASSLTGGGLAGEQYF
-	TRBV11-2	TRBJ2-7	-	TGTGCCAGCAGCTTGGAGGCAGGGGTGTACGAGCAGTACTTC	CASSLEAGVYEQYF
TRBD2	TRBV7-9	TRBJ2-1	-	TGTGCCAGCAGCTCCCAGCGGGGGGGCCTCGCCTACAATGAGCAGTTCTTC	CASSSQRGGLAYNEQFF
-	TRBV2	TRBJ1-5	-	TGTGCCAGCAATGGGGGGGGCAGGGACCCCTATAGCAATCAGCCCCAGCATTTT	CASNGGGRDPYSNQPQHF
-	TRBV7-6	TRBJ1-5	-	TGTGCCAGCAGCTTAATAGGGGAAGGCCAGCCCCAGCATTTT	CASSLIGEGQPQHF
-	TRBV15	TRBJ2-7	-	TGTGCCACCAGCAGAGATCACAGGCCCTACGAGCAGTACTTC	CATSRDHRPYEQYF
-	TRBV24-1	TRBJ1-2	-	TGTGCCACCAGAAGACACGGCCCCGCGGGCTACACCTTC	CATRRHGPAGYTF
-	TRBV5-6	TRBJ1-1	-	TGTGCCAGCAGCTTGGTAACAGGGCCGGAATACACTGAAGCTTTCTTT	CASSLVTGPEYTEAFF
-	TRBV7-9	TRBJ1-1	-	TGTGCCAGCAGCTTAGCGGCGGGGGCCAGGACTGAAGCTTTCTTT	CASSLAAGARTEAFF
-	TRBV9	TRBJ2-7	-	TGTGCCAGCAGCGTAGTCCGTCAGGAGGGGGAATCCTACGAGCAGTACTTC	CASSVVRQEGESYEQYF
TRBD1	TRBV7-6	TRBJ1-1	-	TGTGCCAGCAGCCCTAGGGCAGGGGGATTGAACACTGAAGCTTTCTTT	CASSPRAGGLNTEAFF
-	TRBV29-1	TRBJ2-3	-	TGCAGCAGTGAGGGGGGGACAGATACGCAGTATTTT	CSSEGGTDTQYF
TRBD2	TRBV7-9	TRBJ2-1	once	TGTGCCAGCAGCTTAACAATAGCGGGAGAGCAATTCTTC	CASSLTIAGEQFF
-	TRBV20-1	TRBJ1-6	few	TGCAGTGCCCATGGGGGGGTGTCACCCCTCCACTTT	CSAHGGVSPLHF
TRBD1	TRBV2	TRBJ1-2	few	TGTGCCAGCAGTGAATATTTGGGACAGACGGCACCCGGCTACACCTTC	CASSEYLGQTAPGYTF
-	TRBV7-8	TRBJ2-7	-	TGTGCCAGCAGCTTAGTTGCTAGCGCCTACGAGCAGTACTTC	CASSLVASAYEQYF
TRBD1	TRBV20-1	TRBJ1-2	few	TGCAGTGCCTGGACAGGGAATGGCTACACCTTC	CSAWTGNGYTF
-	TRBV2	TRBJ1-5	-	TGTGCCAGCAGTGAACGGCCAGGGGTTAATCAGCCCCAGCATTTT	CASSERPGVNQPQHF
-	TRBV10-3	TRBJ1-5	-	TGTGCCATCAGTGACGGGGCAGGGTATCAGCCCCAGCATTTT	CAISDGAGYQPQHF
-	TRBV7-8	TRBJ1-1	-	TGTGCCAGCAGCTTAGAGATCGGGAAAATGAACACTGAAGCTTTCTTT	CASSLEIGKMNTEAFF